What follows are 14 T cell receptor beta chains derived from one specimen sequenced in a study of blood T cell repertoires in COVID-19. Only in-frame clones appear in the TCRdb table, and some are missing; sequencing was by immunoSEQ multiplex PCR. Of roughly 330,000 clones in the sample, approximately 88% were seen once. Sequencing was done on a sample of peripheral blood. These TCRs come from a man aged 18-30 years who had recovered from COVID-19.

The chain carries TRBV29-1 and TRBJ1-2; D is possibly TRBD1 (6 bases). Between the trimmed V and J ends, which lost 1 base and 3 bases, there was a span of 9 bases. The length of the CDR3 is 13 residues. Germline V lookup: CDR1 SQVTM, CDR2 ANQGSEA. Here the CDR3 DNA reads TGCAGCGTTGAAGGGGGGCTGGACTATGGCTACACCTTC. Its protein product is CSVEGGLDYGYTF.

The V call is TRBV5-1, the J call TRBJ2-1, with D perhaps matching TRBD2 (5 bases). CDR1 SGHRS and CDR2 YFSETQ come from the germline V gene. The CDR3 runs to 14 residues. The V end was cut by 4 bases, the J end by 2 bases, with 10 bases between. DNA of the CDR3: TGCGCCAGCAGCCACGACTACCCCTACAATGAGCAGTTCTTC. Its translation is CASSHDYPYNEQFF.

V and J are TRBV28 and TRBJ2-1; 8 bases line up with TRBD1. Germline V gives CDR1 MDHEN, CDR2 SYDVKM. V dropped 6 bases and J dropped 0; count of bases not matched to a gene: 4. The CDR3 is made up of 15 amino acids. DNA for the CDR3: TGTGCCAGCAGCTGGGACAGGAGCTCCTACAATGAGCAGTTCTTC. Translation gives CASSWDRSSYNEQFF. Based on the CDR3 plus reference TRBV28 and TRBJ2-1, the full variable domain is DVKVTQSSRYLVKRTGEKVFLECVQDMDHENMFWYRQDPGLGLRLIYFSYDVKMKEKGDIPEGYSVSREKKERFSLILESASTNQTSMYLCASSWDRSSYNEQFFGPGTRLTVL.

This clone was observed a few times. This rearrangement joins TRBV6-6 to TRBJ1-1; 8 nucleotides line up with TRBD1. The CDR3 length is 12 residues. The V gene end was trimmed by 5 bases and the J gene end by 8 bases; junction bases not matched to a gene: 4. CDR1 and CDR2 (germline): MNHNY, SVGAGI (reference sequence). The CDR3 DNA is TGTGCCAGCAGTCTCGGACAGGGCGAAGCTTTCTTT. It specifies CASSLGQGEAFF.

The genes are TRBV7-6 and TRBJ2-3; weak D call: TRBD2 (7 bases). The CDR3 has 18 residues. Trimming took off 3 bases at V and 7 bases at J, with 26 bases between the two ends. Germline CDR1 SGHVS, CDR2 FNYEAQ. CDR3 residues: CASSFWGSRGALGNTQYF. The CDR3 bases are TGTGCCAGCAGCTTTTGGGGCAGTCGGGGGGCCTTAGGAAATACGCAGTATTTT. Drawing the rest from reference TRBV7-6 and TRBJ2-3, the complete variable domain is GAGVSQSPRYKVTKRGQDVALRCDPISGHVSLYWYRQALGQGPEFLTYFNYEAQQDKSGLPNDRFSAERPEGSISTLTIQRTEQRDSAMYRCASSFWGSRGALGNTQYFGPGTRLTVL.

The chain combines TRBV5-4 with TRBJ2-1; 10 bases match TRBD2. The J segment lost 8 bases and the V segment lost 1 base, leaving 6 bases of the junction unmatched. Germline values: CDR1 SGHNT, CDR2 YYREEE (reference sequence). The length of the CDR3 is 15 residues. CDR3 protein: CASSLFLAGDDEQFF. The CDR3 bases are TGTGCCAGCAGCTTGTTCCTAGCGGGAGACGATGAGCAGTTCTTC.

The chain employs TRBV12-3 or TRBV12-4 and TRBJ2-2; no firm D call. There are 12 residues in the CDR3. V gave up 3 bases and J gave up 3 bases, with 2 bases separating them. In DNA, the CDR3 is TGTGCCAGCAGTTTCTACACCGGGGAGCTGTTTTTT. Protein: CASSFYTGELFF.

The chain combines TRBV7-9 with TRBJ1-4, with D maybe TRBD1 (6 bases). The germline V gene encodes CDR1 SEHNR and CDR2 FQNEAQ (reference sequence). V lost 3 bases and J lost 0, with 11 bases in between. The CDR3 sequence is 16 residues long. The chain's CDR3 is CASSFGTYATNEKLFF. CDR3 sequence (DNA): TGTGCCAGCAGCTTCGGGACATATGCAACTAATGAAAAACTGTTTTTT.

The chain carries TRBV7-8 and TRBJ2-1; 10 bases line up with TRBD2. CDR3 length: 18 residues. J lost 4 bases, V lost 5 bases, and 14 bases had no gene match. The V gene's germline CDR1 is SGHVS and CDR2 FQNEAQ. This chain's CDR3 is CASSLEREGSWVYNEQFF. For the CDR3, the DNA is TGTGCCAGCAGCCTTGAGCGGGAGGGAAGCTGGGTTTACAATGAGCAGTTCTTC.

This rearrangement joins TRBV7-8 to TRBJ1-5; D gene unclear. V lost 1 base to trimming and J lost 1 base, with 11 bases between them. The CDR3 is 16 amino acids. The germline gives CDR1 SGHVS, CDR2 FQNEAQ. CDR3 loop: CASSLEWGGSNQPQHF. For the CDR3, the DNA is TGTGCCAGCAGCTTAGAGTGGGGAGGGAGCAATCAGCCCCAGCATTTT.

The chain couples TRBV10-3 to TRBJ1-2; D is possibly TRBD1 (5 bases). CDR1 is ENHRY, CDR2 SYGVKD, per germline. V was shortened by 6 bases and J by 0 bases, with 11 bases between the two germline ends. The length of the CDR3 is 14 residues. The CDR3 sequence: CAIRTGAANYGYTF. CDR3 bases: TGTGCCATCAGAACAGGCGCAGCTAACTATGGCTACACCTTC.

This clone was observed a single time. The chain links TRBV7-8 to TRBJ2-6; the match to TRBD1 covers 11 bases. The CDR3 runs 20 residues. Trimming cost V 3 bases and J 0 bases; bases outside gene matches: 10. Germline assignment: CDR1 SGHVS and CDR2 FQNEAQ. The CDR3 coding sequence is TGTGCCAGCAGCTTTCTTATTCGGGGACAGGGGGTCTCTGGGGCCAACGTCCTGACTTTC. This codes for CASSFLIRGQGVSGANVLTF.

Here the CDR3 DNA reads TGTGCCAGCAGCAAGGAGGACAGGATCTACGAGCAGTACTTC. Protein product: CASSKEDRIYEQYF. The chain carries TRBV11-1 and TRBJ2-7; 7 bases are a match to TRBD1. CDR3 length: 14 amino acids. With V trimmed by 5 bases and J by 3 bases, 7 bases remained unmatched. Germline V gene lookup returns CDR1 SGHAT and CDR2 FQDESV (reference sequence).

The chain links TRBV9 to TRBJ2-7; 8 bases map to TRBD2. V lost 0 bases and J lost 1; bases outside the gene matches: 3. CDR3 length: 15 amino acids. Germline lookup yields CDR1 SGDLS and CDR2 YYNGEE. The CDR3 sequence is CASSVELADSYEQYF. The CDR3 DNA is TGTGCCAGCAGCGTAGAACTAGCGGATTCCTACGAGCAGTACTTC.